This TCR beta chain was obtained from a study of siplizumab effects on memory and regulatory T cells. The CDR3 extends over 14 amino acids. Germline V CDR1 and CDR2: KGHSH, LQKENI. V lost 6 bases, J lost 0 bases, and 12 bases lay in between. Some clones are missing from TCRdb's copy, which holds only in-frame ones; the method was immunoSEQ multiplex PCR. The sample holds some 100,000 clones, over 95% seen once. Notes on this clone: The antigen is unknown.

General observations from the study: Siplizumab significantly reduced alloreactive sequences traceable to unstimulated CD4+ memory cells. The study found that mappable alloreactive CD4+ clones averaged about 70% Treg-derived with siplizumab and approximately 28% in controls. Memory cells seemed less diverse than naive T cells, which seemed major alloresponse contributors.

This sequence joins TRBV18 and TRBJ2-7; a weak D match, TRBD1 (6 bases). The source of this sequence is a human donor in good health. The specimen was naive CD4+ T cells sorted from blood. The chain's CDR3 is CASSPGQISYEQYF. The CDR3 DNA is TGTGCCAGCTCCCCCGGACAGATCTCCTACGAGCAGTACTTC.